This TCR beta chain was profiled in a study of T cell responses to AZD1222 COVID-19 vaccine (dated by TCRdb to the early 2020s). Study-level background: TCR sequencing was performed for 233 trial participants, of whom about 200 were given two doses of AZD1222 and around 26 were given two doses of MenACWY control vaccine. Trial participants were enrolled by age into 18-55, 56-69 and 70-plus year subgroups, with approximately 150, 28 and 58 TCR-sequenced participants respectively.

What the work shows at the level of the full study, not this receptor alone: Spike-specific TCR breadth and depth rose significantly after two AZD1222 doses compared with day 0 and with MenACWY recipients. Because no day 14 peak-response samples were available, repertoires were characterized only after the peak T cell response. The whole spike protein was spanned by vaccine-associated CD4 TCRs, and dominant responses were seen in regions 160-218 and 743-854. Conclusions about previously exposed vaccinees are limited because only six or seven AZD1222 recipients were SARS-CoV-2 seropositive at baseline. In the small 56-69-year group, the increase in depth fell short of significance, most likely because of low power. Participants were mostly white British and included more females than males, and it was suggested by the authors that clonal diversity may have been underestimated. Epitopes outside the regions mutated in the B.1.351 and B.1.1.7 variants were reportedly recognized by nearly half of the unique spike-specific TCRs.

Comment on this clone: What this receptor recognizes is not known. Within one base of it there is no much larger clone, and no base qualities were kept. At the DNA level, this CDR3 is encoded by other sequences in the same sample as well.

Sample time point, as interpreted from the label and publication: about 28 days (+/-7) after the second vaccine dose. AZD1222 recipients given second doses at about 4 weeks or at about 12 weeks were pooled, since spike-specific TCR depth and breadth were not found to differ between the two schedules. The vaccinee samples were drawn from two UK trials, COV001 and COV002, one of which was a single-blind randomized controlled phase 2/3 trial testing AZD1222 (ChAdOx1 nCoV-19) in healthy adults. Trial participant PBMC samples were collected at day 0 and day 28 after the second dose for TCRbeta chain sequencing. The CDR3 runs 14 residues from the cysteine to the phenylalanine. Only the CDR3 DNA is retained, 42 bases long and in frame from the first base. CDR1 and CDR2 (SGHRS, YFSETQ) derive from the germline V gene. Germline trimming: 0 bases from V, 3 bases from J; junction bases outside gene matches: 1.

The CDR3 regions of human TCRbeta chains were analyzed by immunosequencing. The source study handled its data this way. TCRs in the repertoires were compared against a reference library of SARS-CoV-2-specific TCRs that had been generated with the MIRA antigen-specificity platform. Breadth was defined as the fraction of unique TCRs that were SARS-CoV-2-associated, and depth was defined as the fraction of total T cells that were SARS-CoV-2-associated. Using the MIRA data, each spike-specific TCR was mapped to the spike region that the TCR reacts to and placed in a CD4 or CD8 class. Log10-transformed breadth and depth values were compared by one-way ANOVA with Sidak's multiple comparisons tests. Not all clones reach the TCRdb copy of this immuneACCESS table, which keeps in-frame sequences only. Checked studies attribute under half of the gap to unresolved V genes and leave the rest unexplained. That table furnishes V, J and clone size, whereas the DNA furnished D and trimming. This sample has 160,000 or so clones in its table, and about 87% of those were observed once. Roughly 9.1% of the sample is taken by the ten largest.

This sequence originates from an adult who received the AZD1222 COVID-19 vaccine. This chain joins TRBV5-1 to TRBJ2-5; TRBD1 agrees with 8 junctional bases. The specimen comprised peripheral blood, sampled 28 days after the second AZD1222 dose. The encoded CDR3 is CASSLGGQEETQYF. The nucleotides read TGCGCCAGCAGCTTGGGGGGACAGGAAGAGACCCAGTACTTC.